This TCR beta chain emerged from a study of blood T cell repertoires in COVID-19. Across the whole study: Acute and convalescent COVID-19 samples came from the United States, Italy and Spain. PBMCs, B-cell-depleted T cells, or T cells provided the cDNA or gDNA that made up the material.

In the authors' methods: How many nucleated cells were present was estimated from reference gene primer amplification. Sequencing used immunoSEQ multiplex PCR; TCRdb keeps in-frame clones, though not all of them. V and J calls and clone size are copied from that table; D and trimming were computed from the DNA. This table holds about 260,000 clones, roughly 90% found once. The CDR3 runs 15 residues. Between the trimmed V and J ends, which lost 5 bases and 0 bases, there was a span of 13 bases. Looked up from germline, CDR1 is LNHDA and CDR2 is SQIVND (reference sequence). The origin of this receptor is a human donor in a cohort sampled during active COVID-19. Sequences were obtained from peripheral blood. The chain links TRBV19 to TRBJ1-1; maybe TRBD1 (5 bases). CDR3 residues: CASSPVGGLNTEAFF. The DNA of the CDR3 is TGTGCCAGTAGTCCCGTGGGGGGGTTGAACACTGAAGCTTTCTTT.